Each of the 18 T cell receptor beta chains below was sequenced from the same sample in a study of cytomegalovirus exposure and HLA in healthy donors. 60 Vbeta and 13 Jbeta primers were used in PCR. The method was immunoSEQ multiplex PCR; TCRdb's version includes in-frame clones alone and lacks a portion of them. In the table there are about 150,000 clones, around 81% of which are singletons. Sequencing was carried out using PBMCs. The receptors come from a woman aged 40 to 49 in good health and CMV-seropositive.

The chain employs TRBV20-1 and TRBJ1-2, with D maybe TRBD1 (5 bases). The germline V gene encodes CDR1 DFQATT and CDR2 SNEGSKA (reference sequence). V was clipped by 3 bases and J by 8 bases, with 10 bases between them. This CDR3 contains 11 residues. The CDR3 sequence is CSARVGQGYTF. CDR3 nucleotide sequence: TGCAGTGCTAGGGTGGGGCAGGGCTACACCTTC.

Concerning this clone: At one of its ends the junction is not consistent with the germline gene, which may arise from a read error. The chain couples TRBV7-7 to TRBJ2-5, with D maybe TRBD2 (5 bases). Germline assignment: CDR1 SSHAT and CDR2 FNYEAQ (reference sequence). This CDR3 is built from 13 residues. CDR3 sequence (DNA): TGTGCTAGCAGCTCCGCCCGGGGAGAGACCCAGTACTTC. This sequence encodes CASSSARGETQYF.

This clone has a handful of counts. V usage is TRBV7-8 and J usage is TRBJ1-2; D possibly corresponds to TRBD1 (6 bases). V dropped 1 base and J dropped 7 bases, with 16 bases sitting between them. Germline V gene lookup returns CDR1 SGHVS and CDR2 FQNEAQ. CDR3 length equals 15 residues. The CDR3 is CASSLDRLAGVGYTF. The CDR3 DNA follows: TGTGCCAGCAGCTTAGATCGTTTGGCAGGGGTTGGCTACACCTTC.

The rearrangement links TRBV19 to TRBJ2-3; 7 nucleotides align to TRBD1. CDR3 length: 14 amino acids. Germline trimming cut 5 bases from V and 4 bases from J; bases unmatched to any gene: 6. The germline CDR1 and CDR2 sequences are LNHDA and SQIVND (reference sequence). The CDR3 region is CASSDQGEADTQYF. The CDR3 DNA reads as TGTGCCAGTAGTGATCAGGGGGAAGCAGATACGCAGTATTTT. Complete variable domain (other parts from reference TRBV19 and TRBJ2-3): DGGITQSPKYLFRKEGQNVTLSCEQNLNHDAMYWYRQDPGQGLRLIYYSQIVNDFQKGDIAEGYSVSREKKESFPLTVTSAQKNPTAFYLCASSDQGEADTQYFGPGTRLTVL.

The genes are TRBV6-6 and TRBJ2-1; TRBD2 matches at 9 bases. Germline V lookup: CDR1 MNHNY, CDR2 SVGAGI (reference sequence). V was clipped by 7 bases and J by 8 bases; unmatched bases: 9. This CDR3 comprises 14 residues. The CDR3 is CASKGGRAFDEQFF. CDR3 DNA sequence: TGTGCCAGCAAAGGCGGGAGGGCCTTCGATGAGCAGTTCTTC.

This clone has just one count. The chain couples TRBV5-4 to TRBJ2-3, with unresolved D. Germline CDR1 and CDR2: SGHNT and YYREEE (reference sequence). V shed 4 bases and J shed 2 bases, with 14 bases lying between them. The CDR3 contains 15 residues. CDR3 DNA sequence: TGTGCCAGCAGCGCGTCTCGCGGCCCCACAGATACGCAGTATTTT. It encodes CASSASRGPTDTQYF. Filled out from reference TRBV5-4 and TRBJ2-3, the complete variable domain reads ETGVTQSPTHLIKTRGQQVTLRCSSQSGHNTVSWYQQALGQGPQFIFQYYREEENGRGNFPPRFSGLQFPNYSSELNVNALELDDSALYLCASSASRGPTDTQYFGPGTRLTVL.

CDR3 in amino acids: CASSLDRENTEAFF. Here the CDR3 DNA reads TGTGCCAGCAGCTTGGACCGGGAAAACACTGAAGCTTTCTTT. The chain joins TRBV5-4 to TRBJ1-1; D gene uncertain. V was cut by 0 bases and J by 2 bases, with 8 bases left in between. The CDR3 totals 14 residues. The germline CDR1 and CDR2 sequences are SGHNT and YYREEE (reference sequence). The variable domain in full, with the rest retrieved from reference TRBV5-4 and TRBJ1-1, is ETGVTQSPTHLIKTRGQQVTLRCSSQSGHNTVSWYQQALGQGPQFIFQYYREEENGRGNFPPRFSGLQFPNYSSELNVNALELDDSALYLCASSLDRENTEAFFGQGTRLTVV.

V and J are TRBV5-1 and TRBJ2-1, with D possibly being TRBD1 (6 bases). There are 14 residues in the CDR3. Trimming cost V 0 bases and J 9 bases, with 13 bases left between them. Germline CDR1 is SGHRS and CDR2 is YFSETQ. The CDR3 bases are TGCGCCAGCAGCTTGGTTGTACAGGGCAGTGAGCAGTTCTTC. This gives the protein CASSLVVQGSEQFF.

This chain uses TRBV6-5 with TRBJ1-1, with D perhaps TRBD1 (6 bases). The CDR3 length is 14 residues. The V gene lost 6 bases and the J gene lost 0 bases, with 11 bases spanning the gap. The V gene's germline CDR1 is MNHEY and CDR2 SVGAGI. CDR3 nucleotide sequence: TGTGCCAGCAGCCCACAGGGATTGAACACTGAAGCTTTCTTT. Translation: CASSPQGLNTEAFF.

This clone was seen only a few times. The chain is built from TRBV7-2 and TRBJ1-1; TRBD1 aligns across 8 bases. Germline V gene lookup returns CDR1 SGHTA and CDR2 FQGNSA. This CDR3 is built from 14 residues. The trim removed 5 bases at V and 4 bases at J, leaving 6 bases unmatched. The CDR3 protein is CASSPYRGSTEAFF. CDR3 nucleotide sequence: TGTGCCAGCAGCCCCTACAGGGGGAGCACTGAAGCTTTCTTT.

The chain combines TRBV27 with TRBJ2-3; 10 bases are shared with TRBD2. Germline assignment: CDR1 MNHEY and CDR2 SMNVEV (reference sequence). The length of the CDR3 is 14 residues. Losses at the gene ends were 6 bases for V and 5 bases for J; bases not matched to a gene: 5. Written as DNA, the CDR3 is TGTGCCAGCAGGGTAGCGGGAGGTGGAGATACGCAGTATTTT. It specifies CASRVAGGGDTQYF.

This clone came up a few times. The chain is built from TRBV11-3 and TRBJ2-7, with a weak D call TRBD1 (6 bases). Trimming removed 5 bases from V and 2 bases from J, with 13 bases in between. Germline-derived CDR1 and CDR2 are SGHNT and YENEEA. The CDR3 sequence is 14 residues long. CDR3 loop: CASSRGTATYEQYF. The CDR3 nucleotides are TGTGCCAGCAGCAGGGGGACGGCAACCTACGAGCAGTACTTC.

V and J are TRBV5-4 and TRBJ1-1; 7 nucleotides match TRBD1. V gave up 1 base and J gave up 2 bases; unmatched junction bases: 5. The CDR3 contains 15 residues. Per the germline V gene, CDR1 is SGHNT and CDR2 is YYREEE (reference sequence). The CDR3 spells CASSLRQGRNTEAFF. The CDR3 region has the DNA TGTGCCAGCAGCTTGAGACAGGGAAGAAACACTGAAGCTTTCTTT.

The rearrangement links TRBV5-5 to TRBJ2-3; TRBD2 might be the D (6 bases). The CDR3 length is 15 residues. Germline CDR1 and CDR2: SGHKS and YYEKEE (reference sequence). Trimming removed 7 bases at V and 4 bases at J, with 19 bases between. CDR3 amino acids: CASRISGLGSDTQYF. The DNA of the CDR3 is TGTGCCAGCCGAATTAGCGGTCTGGGATCAGATACGCAGTATTTT.

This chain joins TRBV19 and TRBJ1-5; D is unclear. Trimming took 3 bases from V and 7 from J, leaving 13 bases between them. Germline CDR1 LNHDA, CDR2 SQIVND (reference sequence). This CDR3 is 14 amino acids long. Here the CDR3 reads CASSIGRIRQPQHF. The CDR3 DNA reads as TGTGCCAGTAGTATTGGGAGAATCCGCCAGCCCCAGCATTTT.

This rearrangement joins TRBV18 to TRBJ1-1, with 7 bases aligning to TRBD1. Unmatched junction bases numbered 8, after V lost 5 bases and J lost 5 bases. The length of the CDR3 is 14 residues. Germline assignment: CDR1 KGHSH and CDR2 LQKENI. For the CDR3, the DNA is TGTGCCAGCTCAGACAGGGTCGCAGGGACTGAAGCTTTCTTT. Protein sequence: CASSDRVAGTEAFF.

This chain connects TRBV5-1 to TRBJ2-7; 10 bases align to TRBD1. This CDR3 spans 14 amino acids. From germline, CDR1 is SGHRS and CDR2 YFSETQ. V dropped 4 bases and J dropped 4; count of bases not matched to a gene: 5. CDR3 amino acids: CASSRGQGPYEQYF. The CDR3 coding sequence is TGCGCCAGCAGCAGGGGACAGGGGCCTTACGAGCAGTACTTC.

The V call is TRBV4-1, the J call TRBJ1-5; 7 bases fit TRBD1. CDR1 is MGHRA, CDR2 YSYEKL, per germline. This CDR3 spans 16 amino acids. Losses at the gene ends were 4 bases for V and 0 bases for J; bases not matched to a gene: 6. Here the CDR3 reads CASSPTGTVSNQPQHF. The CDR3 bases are TGCGCCAGCAGCCCAACCGGGACAGTTAGCAATCAGCCCCAGCATTTT.